The rows below give T cell receptor beta chains drawn from one sample of a study of response to subunit inactivated influenza vaccine. TCRdb re-derived calls from the RT-PCR reads in MiXCR, one entry per CDR3 protein. The sample carries some 300,000 distinct CDR3 sequences, roughly 20% recorded once. Sequences were derived from PBMCs from blood, sampled 21 months after vaccination. Source of these receptors: a man between 50 and 70 years old who received an inactivated influenza vaccine. CDR3s include the opening cysteine and the closing phenylalanine or tryptophan. The order of the fields is clone size, J gene, D gene, V gene, CDR3 protein, CDR3 DNA. The D gene is left open where the match is weak. A clone size is listed for some rows: how often the clone was seen (once, few, many), or a class if it is expanded.

abundance: .
j_gene: TRBJ2-5
d_gene: TRBD1
v_gene: TRBV3-1
CDR3aa: CASSQNRGPTETQYF
CDR3nt: TGTGCCAGCAGCCAAAACAGGGGACCAACAGAGACCCAGTACTTC

abundance: few
j_gene: TRBJ2-4
d_gene: .
v_gene: TRBV4-1
CDR3aa: CASSHSLSEPKNIQYF
CDR3nt: TGCGCCAGCAGCCACTCCCTTTCGGAGCCCAAAAACATTCAGTACTTC

abundance: .
j_gene: TRBJ2-3
d_gene: .
v_gene: TRBV24-1
CDR3aa: CATSRTGNTDTQYF
CDR3nt: TGTGCCACCAGTCGAACAGGAAACACAGATACGCAGTATTTT

abundance: many
j_gene: TRBJ1-3
d_gene: .
v_gene: TRBV12-3/TRBV12-4
CDR3aa: CASSRYGNTIYF
CDR3nt: TGTGCCAGCAGTCGTTACGGGAACACCATATATTTT

abundance: few
j_gene: TRBJ2-3
d_gene: TRBD2
v_gene: TRBV20-1
CDR3aa: CSARSVGLAGETDTQYF
CDR3nt: TGCAGTGCTAGATCTGTCGGACTAGCGGGGGAAACAGATACGCAGTATTTT

abundance: .
j_gene: TRBJ2-4
d_gene: TRBD1
v_gene: TRBV6-1
CDR3aa: CASGDSRMVQYF
CDR3nt: TGTGCCAGCGGGGACAGCCGGATGGTTCAGTACTTC

abundance: few
j_gene: TRBJ1-2
d_gene: TRBD1
v_gene: TRBV24-1
CDR3aa: CATSDRDRVSGYTF
CDR3nt: TGTGCCACCAGTGACCGTGACAGGGTATCCGGCTACACCTTC

abundance: many
j_gene: TRBJ1-2
d_gene: .
v_gene: TRBV10-2
CDR3aa: CASSESWASSAGYTF
CDR3nt: TGCGCCAGCAGTGAGTCTTGGGCCTCGTCCGCGGGCTACACCTTC

abundance: .
j_gene: TRBJ2-5
d_gene: TRBD2
v_gene: TRBV5-1
CDR3aa: CASRGLAGGYGETQYF
CDR3nt: TGCGCCAGCAGAGGACTAGCGGGAGGTTATGGGGAGACCCAGTACTTC

abundance: .
j_gene: TRBJ1-2
d_gene: .
v_gene: TRBV6-2/TRBV6-3
CDR3aa: CASSYLPNYGYTF
CDR3nt: TGTGCCAGCAGTTACCTACCGAACTATGGCTACACCTTC

abundance: .
j_gene: TRBJ2-1
d_gene: .
v_gene: TRBV6-5
CDR3aa: CASSYAGGSYNEQFF
CDR3nt: TGTGCCAGCAGTTACGCAGGGGGGAGCTACAATGAGCAGTTCTTC

abundance: few
j_gene: TRBJ1-5
d_gene: .
v_gene: TRBV20-1
CDR3aa: CSARDERGVSNQPQHF
CDR3nt: TGCAGTGCTAGAGATGAACGGGGAGTTAGCAATCAGCCCCAGCATTTT

abundance: .
j_gene: TRBJ2-7
d_gene: .
v_gene: TRBV28
CDR3aa: CASSSGAPYEQYF
CDR3nt: TGTGCCAGCAGTTCAGGGGCCCCCTACGAGCAGTACTTC

abundance: many
j_gene: TRBJ2-3
d_gene: .
v_gene: TRBV20-1
CDR3aa: CSARALRTGAAIVSSTDTQYF
CDR3nt: TGCAGTGCTAGAGCGCTCCGAACGGGGGCCGCGATAGTTTCTAGCACAGATACGCAGTATTTT

abundance: .
j_gene: TRBJ2-1
d_gene: .
v_gene: TRBV28
CDR3aa: CASSRKGLTYNEQFF
CDR3nt: TGTGCCAGCAGTCGTAAGGGGCTTACCTACAATGAGCAGTTCTTC

abundance: many
j_gene: TRBJ1-5
d_gene: .
v_gene: TRBV20-1
CDR3aa: CSAGGVDQPQHF
CDR3nt: TGCAGTGCCGGCGGGGTTGATCAGCCCCAGCATTTT

abundance: .
j_gene: TRBJ2-1
d_gene: .
v_gene: TRBV10-3
CDR3aa: CAISVDRYNEQFF
CDR3nt: TGTGCCATCAGTGTAGACAGATACAATGAGCAGTTCTTC

abundance: .
j_gene: TRBJ2-1
d_gene: .
v_gene: TRBV6-1
CDR3aa: CASSRTIRRRQINEQFF
CDR3nt: TGTGCCAGCAGCCGTACTATCCGGCGGCGGCAGATCAATGAGCAGTTCTTC

abundance: many
j_gene: TRBJ1-2
d_gene: .
v_gene: TRBV9
CDR3aa: CASSDPGGYGYTF
CDR3nt: TGTGCCAGCAGTGACCCCGGGGGTTATGGCTACACCTTC

abundance: many
j_gene: TRBJ1-1
d_gene: TRBD1
v_gene: TRBV5-1
CDR3aa: CASRGTALMNTEAFF
CDR3nt: TGCGCCAGCAGAGGGACAGCGTTGATGAACACTGAAGCTTTCTTT

abundance: .
j_gene: TRBJ1-2
d_gene: TRBD1
v_gene: TRBV12-3/TRBV12-4
CDR3aa: CASSLGQVNYGYTF
CDR3nt: TGTGCCAGCAGTTTGGGACAGGTTAACTATGGCTACACCTTC

abundance: few
j_gene: TRBJ2-2
d_gene: .
v_gene: TRBV4-3
CDR3aa: CASSRGLADQTGELFF
CDR3nt: TGCGCCAGCAGCCGGGGGCTAGCGGATCAAACCGGGGAGCTGTTTTTT

abundance: .
j_gene: TRBJ1-1
d_gene: .
v_gene: TRBV5-1
CDR3aa: CASSGQIPNTEAFF
CDR3nt: TGCGCCAGCAGCGGACAGATACCTAACACTGAAGCTTTCTTT